This T cell receptor (beta chain) was captured by sequencing in a study of T-cell reconstitution after alpha-beta-depleted transplantation in children. As concerns this clonotype: Antigen: not known.

Preparation of the TCRbeta library was carried out with unique molecular identifiers. MiXCR, applied by TCRdb to the PCR reads, yields one record per CDR3 protein. The sample holds about 540,000 distinct CDR3 sequences, more than 20% seen once. Whole-study results and caveats: A year had passed since transplant, and T-cell counts and diversity by then came mostly from newly produced T cells. Reported findings indicate that, about two months after transplant, alpha-beta T cells came from several hundred expanded clones, which were derived from non-depleted graft cells.

CDR3 length: 15 amino acids. V lost 5 bases and J lost 1; bases outside the gene matches: 5. Germline V lookup: CDR1 MGHRA, CDR2 YSYEKL. The sequencing used PBMCs, collected before TCRalphabeta/CD19-depleted stem cell transplant. The chain carries TRBV4-1 and TRBJ2-1; the match to TRBD1 covers 7 bases. This receptor was identified in a boy younger than two with Wiskott-Aldrich syndrome, due to receive a stem cell transplant. The CDR3 loop reads CASSARQGSYNEQFF. The CDR3 region has the DNA TGCGCCAGCAGCGCCCGACAGGGATCCTACAATGAGCAGTTCTTC.